This TCR beta chain was retrieved from a study of T cell responses to AZD1222 COVID-19 vaccine. Profiling relied on immunoSEQ multiplex PCR, and the TCRdb table lists in-frame clones only, not all of them. Here the sample spans about 110,000 clones, around 93% being singletons. Pooling covered second doses at about 4 or about 12 weeks. Germline V gene data show CDR1 as MNHEY and CDR2 as SVGAGI. V gave up 2 bases and J gave up 4 bases, with 14 bases separating them. The CDR3 contains 16 residues. Sequenced here: peripheral blood, sampled 28 days after the second AZD1222 dose. The gene calls are TRBV6-5 and TRBJ1-4; TRBD1 might be the D (5 bases). This clonotype was obtained from an adult who received the AZD1222 COVID-19 vaccine. The CDR3 bases are TGTGCCAGCAGTTACGGATCGGGGCAGGGTAATGAAAAACTGTTTTTT. This translates into CASSYGSGQGNEKLFF.